This T cell receptor beta chain was captured in a study of CD8 T cells in Susac syndrome. A note on this clonotype: Its antigen remains unidentified.

The V end lost 4 bases, the J end lost 4 bases, and 10 bases lay between the germline ends. CDR1 is SQVTM and CDR2 is ANQGSEA in the germline V gene. CDR3 length: 12 amino acids. Study-wide results and limits: The study's TCR sequencing and HLA analysis covered a relatively small number of individuals, and the study acknowledged this.

Random hexamers were used to reverse transcribe roughly 0.5 to 1 ug of RNA. Coverage of TCR beta CDR3 amplification by immunoSEQ multiplex PCR extended to 54 Vbeta and 13 Jbeta. TCRdb reanalysed the immunoSEQ multiplex PCR reads using MiXCR and keeps one entry per CDR3 protein. The repertoire holds almost 450,000 distinct CDR3 sequences, with around 83% as singletons. This receptor was taken from a human donor with multiple sclerosis. The J gene is TRBJ1-1, the V gene TRBV29-1; unclear D gene. The sequenced material came from CD8+ T cells from PBMCs. For the CDR3, the DNA is TGCAGCGTTGCGATCACGGGCACTGAAGCTTTCTTT. Translated, it gives CSVAITGTEAFF.